In this sample, the clone carrying this T cell receptor (beta chain) turned up once. What it recognizes is unknown. These data come from a study of CD8+CD57+ T cells in acquired aplastic anemia. About the research overall: DNA recovered from sorted CD4+ and CD8+ cells had a mean of around 3.3 ug. Reads per healthy sample averaged about 10 million (CD4+) and under 13 million (CD8+). The study, taken as a whole, reports: There were about 27 CD8+ CDR3 sequences that occurred in both patients and controls.

Template material for TCR beta VDJ and CDR3 profiling consisted of genomic DNA. TCRdb analysed the reads with MiXCR anew, one entry per CDR3 protein. The sample contains just over 400,000 distinct CDR3 sequences, 65% to 75% of which appear only once. The clonotype comes from a human donor in good health, serving as a control. The material sequenced was sorted CD4+, CD8+, or CD8+CD57+ T cells (not recorded which) from PBMCs.

The CDR3 loop is CASSETLAGVGSDTQYF. In DNA form, the CDR3 reads TGCGCCAGCAGTGAGACACTAGCGGGAGTCGGGTCCGATACGCAGTATTTT. J is TRBJ2-3 and V is TRBV10-1, with 11 bases identical to TRBD2. With V trimmed by 2 bases and J by 6 bases, 10 bases remained unmatched. The CDR3 is 17 residues long. The germline gives CDR1 WNHNN, CDR2 SYGVQD (reference sequence).